The rows below give T cell receptor beta chains drawn from one sample of a study of T cell responses to AZD1222 COVID-19 vaccine. The method was immunoSEQ multiplex PCR; TCRdb's version includes in-frame clones alone and lacks a portion of them. The repertoire holds more than 250,000 clones, with more than 85% as singletons. Sequenced here: peripheral blood, sampled on day 0 of AZD1222 vaccination. The source is an adult in good health. CDR3s include the opening cysteine and the closing phenylalanine or tryptophan. The D gene is left open where the match is weak. Part of the rows lack a size; the others show once, few, many or a class for expanded clones.

TGCGCCAGCAGTAGGAGGGGTACAGCTAGCACAGATACGCAGTATTTT	CASSRRGTASTDTQYF	.	.	16	TRBV5-1	TRBJ2-3
TGTGCCAGCTGCGGCCCAAACAATGAGCAGTTCTTC	CASCGPNNEQFF	.	.	12	TRBV6-5	TRBJ2-1
TGTGCCAGCAGCCAATCCCCGGGACAGGGGAGCGGCTACACCTTC	CASSQSPGQGSGYTF	TRBD1	.	15	TRBV3-1/TRBV3-2	TRBJ1-2
TGTGCCAGCAGCCCCGGGACAGGGAGGACTGAAGCTTTCTTT	CASSPGTGRTEAFF	TRBD1	.	14	TRBV11-3	TRBJ1-1
TGTGCCAGCACCTCTCGGCAGGGGCCTGGCTACACCTTC	CASTSRQGPGYTF	.	.	13	TRBV12-3/TRBV12-4	TRBJ1-2
TGTGCCAGCTCACCACGGGGGCCTAGCGGGAGGACAGATACGCAGTATTTT	CASSPRGPSGRTDTQYF	TRBD2	.	17	TRBV18	TRBJ2-3
TGTGCCAGCGGATGGGGGTCCTACAATGAGCAGTTCTTC	CASGWGSYNEQFF	.	.	13	TRBV5-6	TRBJ2-1
TGTGCCAGCAGCGTAACCGGGACTATGTACAATGAGCAGTTCTTC	CASSVTGTMYNEQFF	TRBD2	.	15	TRBV9	TRBJ2-1
TGTGCCAGTAGTTGGACACAGGGGGCCTCACACTGGAATGAGCAGTTCTTC	CASSWTQGASHWNEQFF	TRBD1	.	17	TRBV19	TRBJ2-1
TGTGCCAGCAGTTCACAGGGGAATGGAGATACGCAGTATTTT	CASSSQGNGDTQYF	TRBD1	.	14	TRBV2	TRBJ2-3
TGTGCCAGCAGCTTAGGTACAGCCGGTCAGCCCCAGCATTTT	CASSLGTAGQPQHF	.	.	14	TRBV7-2	TRBJ1-5
TGTGCCAGCAGCTCCCGAGCGGGAGACGGCTACGAGCAGTACTTC	CASSSRAGDGYEQYF	TRBD2	.	15	TRBV9	TRBJ2-7
TGTGCCAGCAGTGAACAGCCCCTTTCACCCCTCCACTTT	CASSEQPLSPLHF	.	once	13	TRBV2	TRBJ1-6
TGTGCCACCAGTGATCCCCGGCGTAAAGACTATGGCTACACCTTC	CATSDPRRKDYGYTF	.	.	15	TRBV24-1	TRBJ1-2
TGTGCCAGCAGCTTTCGACCGGGGGGCCCCGAGGGCTACACCTTC	CASSFRPGGPEGYTF	.	.	15	TRBV7-2	TRBJ1-2
TGCGCCAGCAGCCCGGACGGAGGGAGTGAAAAACTGTTTTTT	CASSPDGGSEKLFF	.	.	14	TRBV5-1	TRBJ1-4
TGTGCCAGCAGCAGGGGTCAATCCTACGAGCAGTACTTC	CASSRGQSYEQYF	.	.	13	TRBV2	TRBJ2-7
TGTGCCAGCAGTTTTGAGGCCAGGGTGATAAGGGGCTACACCTTC	CASSFEARVIRGYTF	.	.	15	TRBV28	TRBJ1-2
TGTGCCAGCAGCCAATCAGGACTAGCGGGGGGGCCTCAGTTCTTC	CASSQSGLAGGPQFF	TRBD2	.	15	TRBV7-3	TRBJ2-1
TGTGCCAGCAGCCCGACTGGATTCCCCCCAGATACGCAGTATTTT	CASSPTGFPPDTQYF	.	.	15	TRBV27	TRBJ2-3
TGTGCCAGCTCACCGAACTTACAAGAGACCCAGTACTTC	CASSPNLQETQYF	.	.	13	TRBV18	TRBJ2-5
TGTGCCAGCAGCTTGGGAAGGGTGGACACCGGGGAGCTGTTTTTT	CASSLGRVDTGELFF	.	.	15	TRBV7-2	TRBJ2-2
TGTGCCAGCAGACCGAGGACTAACCTTCAAGAGACCCAGTACTTC	CASRPRTNLQETQYF	.	.	15	TRBV5-8	TRBJ2-5
TGTGCCAGCAGCGTAGGGCAGGGGGGTGAAAAACTGTTTTTT	CASSVGQGGEKLFF	TRBD1	.	14	TRBV9	TRBJ1-4
TGTGCCAGCAGCCCCCTAACAGGGTCTTGGGAGACCCAGTACTTC	CASSPLTGSWETQYF	.	.	15	TRBV7-2	TRBJ2-5
TGTGCCAGCAGTAGACTAGCGGGGGGTACTTACAATGAGCAGTTCTTC	CASSRLAGGTYNEQFF	TRBD2	.	16	TRBV6-4	TRBJ2-1
TGTGCCAGCAGCTTAGAGGGGGGAGCGAGTAGCAATCAGCCCCAGCATTTT	CASSLEGGASSNQPQHF	.	.	17	TRBV7-8	TRBJ1-5
TGTGCCAGCGTGGGACGGGGTAGCTCCTACAATGAGCAGTTCTTC	CASVGRGSSYNEQFF	.	.	15	TRBV7-9	TRBJ2-1
TGTGCCAGCAGTCTTGGCGGAACAGATACGCAGTATTTT	CASSLGGTDTQYF	.	.	13	TRBV27	TRBJ2-3
TGTGCCAGCAGTGAATCCGGGACAGGGGGGGCCTATGGCTACACCTTC	CASSESGTGGAYGYTF	TRBD1	.	16	TRBV6-1	TRBJ1-2
TGTGCCAGCAGCTTAGGGACAAGTAATGAAAAACTGTTTTTT	CASSLGTSNEKLFF	.	.	14	TRBV7-9	TRBJ1-4
TGTGCCAGCAGTTTCTGGGGGGAGACGAATGAAAAACTGTTTTTT	CASSFWGETNEKLFF	.	once	15	TRBV2	TRBJ1-4
TGTGCCAGCAGCTTAGAGTTTACTAGCGGGAGGGTTTTGGGGGAGCAGTACTTC	CASSLEFTSGRVLGEQYF	TRBD2	.	18	TRBV7-2	TRBJ2-7
TGTGCCAGCAGCCAGGATGGCAGGTACTATGGCTACACCTTC	CASSQDGRYYGYTF	.	.	14	TRBV3-1/TRBV3-2	TRBJ1-2
TGTGCCAGCAGGTTAGAGGGGGGAGACACTGAAGCTTTCTTT	CASRLEGGDTEAFF	.	.	14	TRBV2	TRBJ1-1
TGTGCCAGCAGTCCTAGCGGGAGAATCACAGATACGCAGTATTTT	CASSPSGRITDTQYF	TRBD2	.	15	TRBV6-5	TRBJ2-3
TGTGCCAGCAGCCCAGGCGGGGAGCTGTTTTTT	CASSPGGELFF	.	.	11	TRBV3-1/TRBV3-2	TRBJ2-2
TGTGCCAGCTACCGTGCACCAGATACGCAGTATTTT	CASYRAPDTQYF	.	.	12	TRBV2	TRBJ2-3
TGTGCCAGCAGCCCCGGGCGCCGCGCGGGGCGTAATGAGCAGTTCTTC	CASSPGRRAGRNEQFF	.	.	16	TRBV3-1/TRBV3-2	TRBJ2-1
TGTGCCAGCAGTTCCGACAGGGCGGGTCAGCCCCAGCATTTT	CASSSDRAGQPQHF	TRBD1	.	14	TRBV6-2/TRBV6-3	TRBJ1-5
TGTGCCAGCAGCTTAGATGGGTCTGGTCGGGCTTTCTTT	CASSLDGSGRAFF	.	.	13	TRBV7-2	TRBJ1-1
TGTGCCAGCAGCGTACCTGGCCCCACTGAAGCTTTCTTT	CASSVPGPTEAFF	.	.	13	TRBV7-9	TRBJ1-1
TGTGCCAGCAGCTTAGAGCCTAGCGGGGGGGCGGGAGATACGCAGTATTTT	CASSLEPSGGAGDTQYF	TRBD2	.	17	TRBV7-2	TRBJ2-3